This T cell receptor beta chain was recovered during a study of cytomegalovirus exposure and HLA in healthy donors. Both 60 Vbeta primers and 13 Jbeta primers went into the PCR. Here immunoSEQ multiplex PCR was the method, and the copy in TCRdb shows in-frame clones only, minus some. This sample has approximately 160,000 clones, with roughly 65% found just once. Germline CDR1 is MNHNS and CDR2 is SASEGT. This CDR3 contains 19 residues. V dropped 4 bases and J dropped 0; count of bases not matched to a gene: 15. Whole-study results and caveats: Analyses of presence and absence presupposed an approximately uniform sequencing depth across donors. Rare TCR sequences dominated, though some public TCRs recurred in many donors.

Remarks on this clone: What it recognizes is unknown.

Unrecorded immune exposure was likely among donors, who were nominally healthy when sampled. This sequence was found in a young woman in good health and CMV-seropositive. This chain joins TRBV6-1 and TRBJ1-5; 7 nucleotides agree with TRBD1. Source material: PBMCs. CDR3 loop: CASSGRTGGRMYSNQPQHF. The CDR3, as DNA: TGTGCCAGCAGTGGACGGACAGGAGGGCGAATGTATAGCAATCAGCCCCAGCATTTT.